This T cell receptor beta chain was recorded in a study of shared clonotypes between healthy human individuals. Study summary: CD4 naive and CD4 memory each took three plates per donor, while CD8 naive took two and CD8 memory one.

As to this clone: The antigen is not known.

Regarding the study as a whole: When naive CD4 clonotypes were compared across a handful of donors, about 4.9% were shared.

The test was conducted at deep level. Data came from immunoSEQ multiplex PCR; TCRdb stores just in-frame clones and leaves some out. Counted here are 2,500,000 or so clones, 80% to 95% occurring once; the ten biggest clones make up approximately 0.36%. In germline, CDR1 is SGHVS, CDR2 FQNEAQ. CDR3 size: 14 residues. V was pared by 3 bases and J by 7 bases, with 5 bases of the junction left unmatched. The chain uses TRBV7-8 and TRBJ2-2; 7 nucleotides agree with TRBD1. The clonotype was recovered from a man aged 18 to 30 in good health. Some clones in this sample may be carry-over from other donors' samples. The source material was naive CD4+ T cells from PBMCs. Subset denoted: CD45RA+ positively selected. CDR3 DNA sequence: TGTGCCAGCAGCTTCCACAGGGGAAACGGGGAGCTGTTTTTT. Its translation: CASSFHRGNGELFF. Variable domain in full (rest from reference TRBV7-8 and TRBJ2-2): GAGVSQSPRYKVAKRGQDVALRCDPISGHVSLFWYQQALGQGPEFLTYFQNEAQLDKSGLPSDRFFAERPEGSVSTLKIQRTQQEDSAVYLCASSFHRGNGELFFGEGSRLTVL.